This T cell receptor (beta chain) came from a study of cytomegalovirus exposure and HLA in healthy donors. Researchers ran the PCR with 60 Vbeta and 13 Jbeta primers. Data came from immunoSEQ multiplex PCR; TCRdb stores just in-frame clones and leaves some out. The repertoire includes 150,000 to 200,000 clones, around 87% of them detected once, and less than 1.3% sits in the top ten. Input material: PBMCs. This receptor was obtained from a boy aged 2-9 years in good health and CMV-seronegative.

This CDR3 is CSVGPGTVESAYEQYF. CDR3 DNA: TGCAGCGTTGGTCCCGGGACAGTTGAGAGCGCCTACGAGCAGTACTTC. J is TRBJ2-7 and V is TRBV29-1; 7 bases line up with TRBD1. This CDR3 comprises 16 residues. Germline trimming cut 4 bases from V and 2 bases from J; bases unmatched to any gene: 14. Per the germline V gene, CDR1 is SQVTM and CDR2 is ANQGSEA.